This T cell receptor beta chain was obtained from a study of CD8 T cells in ankylosing spondylitis. Using quantitative 5'-RACE with molecular barcodes, the authors made TCR beta libraries. A single record per CDR3 protein comes from TCRdb applying MiXCR to the 5' RACE reads. The table includes 500,000 or so distinct CDR3 sequences, over 4% detected once. CDR3 length equals 14 residues. CDR1 and CDR2 (germline): LNHNV, YYDKDF (reference sequence). V lost 1 base and J 2 bases, leaving 9 bases between the germline ends. Findings of the study overall: Past research had described some motif variants in reactive arthritis synovial fluid and blood. Disease-linked clones were reportedly significantly enriched in matched ankylosing spondylitis synovial fluid. There was a TCR beta motif, made of roughly eight highly homologous variants, that appeared characteristic of ankylosing spondylitis blood. The authors found the disease-linked clones to be CD8+ and relatively rare in peripheral blood.

This clonotype has at least ten counts. What it binds is unknown. V usage is TRBV15 and J usage is TRBJ2-7, with D possibly called TRBD1 or TRBD2 (5 bases each). This TCR came from a male donor with ankylosing spondylitis. Sequencing used blood, either unsorted or a sorted T cell fraction (not recorded which). The CDR3, as DNA: TGTGCCACCAGCAGAGCCCTGGGGGCCTACGAGCAGTACTTC. Translation gives CATSRALGAYEQYF.